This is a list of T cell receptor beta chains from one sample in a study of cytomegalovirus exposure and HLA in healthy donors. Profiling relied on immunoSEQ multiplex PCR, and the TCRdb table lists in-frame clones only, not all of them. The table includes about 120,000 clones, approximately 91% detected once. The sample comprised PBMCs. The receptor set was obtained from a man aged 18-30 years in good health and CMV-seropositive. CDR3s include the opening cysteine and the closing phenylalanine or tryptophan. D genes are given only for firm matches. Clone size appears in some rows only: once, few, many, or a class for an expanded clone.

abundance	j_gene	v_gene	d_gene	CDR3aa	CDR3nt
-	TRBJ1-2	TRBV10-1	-	CAGGPSTGYGYTF	TGCGCCGGGGGACCCTCAACAGGGTATGGCTACACCTTC
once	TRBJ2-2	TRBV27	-	CASSLSAGQGWGGELFF	TGTGCCAGCAGTTTATCAGCAGGGCAGGGGTGGGGCGGGGAGCTGTTTTTT
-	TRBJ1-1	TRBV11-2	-	CASSSPESTEAFF	TGTGCCAGCAGCTCCCCTGAGAGCACTGAAGCTTTCTTT
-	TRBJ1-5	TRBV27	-	CASSHRDQPQHF	TGTGCCAGCAGTCACAGGGATCAGCCCCAGCATTTT
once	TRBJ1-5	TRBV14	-	CASSQENPPSPRGPQHF	TGTGCCAGCAGCCAAGAAAACCCCCCATCTCCAAGGGGGCCCCAGCATTTT
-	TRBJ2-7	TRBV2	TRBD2	CASRGTSGTYEQYF	TGTGCCAGCAGGGGGACTAGCGGAACCTACGAGCAGTACTTC
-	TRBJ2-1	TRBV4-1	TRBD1	CASSLTLRDRGNEQFF	TGCGCCAGCAGCCTCACACTCCGGGACAGGGGGAATGAGCAGTTCTTC
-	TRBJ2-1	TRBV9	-	CASRGDSYNEQFF	TGTGCCAGCAGAGGAGACAGCTACAATGAGCAGTTCTTC
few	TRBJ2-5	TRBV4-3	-	CASSRNHDAGTQYF	TGCGCCAGCAGCCGTAACCACGATGCGGGGACCCAGTACTTC
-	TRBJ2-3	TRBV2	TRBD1	CASSESQGAIDTQYF	TGTGCCAGCAGTGAATCACAGGGGGCCATAGATACGCAGTATTTT
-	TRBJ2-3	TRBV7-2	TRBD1	CASGDRNTDTQYF	TGTGCCAGCGGGGACAGGAACACAGATACGCAGTATTTT
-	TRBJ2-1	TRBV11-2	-	CASSPYSNEQFF	TGTGCCAGCAGTCCCTATAGCAATGAGCAGTTCTTC
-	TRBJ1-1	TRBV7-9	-	CASSSSRLNTEAFF	TGTGCCAGCAGCTCGAGCCGGTTGAACACTGAAGCTTTCTTT
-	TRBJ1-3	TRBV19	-	CASTSGPAAGNTIYF	TGTGCCAGTACCTCCGGTCCGGCGGCTGGAAACACCATATATTTT
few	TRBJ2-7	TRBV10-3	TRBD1	CAISEDRVRHEQYF	TGTGCCATCAGTGAAGACAGGGTGAGACACGAGCAGTACTTC
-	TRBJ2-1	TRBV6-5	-	CASSSHGTPNEQFF	TGTGCCAGCAGTTCCCACGGGACTCCCAATGAGCAGTTCTTC
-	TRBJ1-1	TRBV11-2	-	CASSLRGMDTEAFF	TGTGCCAGCAGCCTCAGGGGTATGGACACTGAAGCTTTCTTT
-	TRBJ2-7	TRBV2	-	CASSDGASDNYEQYF	TGTGCCAGCAGTGATGGTGCTAGCGACAACTACGAGCAGTACTTC
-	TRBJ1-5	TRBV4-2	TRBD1	CASSQEGTENQPQHF	TGTGCCAGCAGCCAAGAGGGGACAGAGAATCAGCCCCAGCATTTT
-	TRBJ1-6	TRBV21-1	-	CASSPANGTVSYNSPLHF	TGTGCCAGCAGCCCCGCTAACGGAACAGTCTCCTATAATTCACCCCTCCACTTT
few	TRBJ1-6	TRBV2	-	CASSLPGREDSPLHF	TGTGCCAGCAGTCTCCCGGGACGGGAGGATTCACCCCTCCACTTT
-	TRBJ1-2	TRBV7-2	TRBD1	CASSFLGDRAFGYTF	TGTGCCAGCAGCTTTCTAGGGGACAGGGCCTTTGGCTACACCTTC
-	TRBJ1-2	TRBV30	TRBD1	CAWSSQGAYGYTF	TGTGCCTGGAGTTCCCAGGGGGCCTATGGCTACACCTTC
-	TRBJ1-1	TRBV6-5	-	CASSWEAGTEAFF	TGTGCCAGCAGTTGGGAGGCGGGGACTGAAGCTTTCTTT
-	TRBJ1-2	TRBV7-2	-	CASSLARGSGGYTF	TGTGCCAGCAGCTTAGCCAGGGGTAGTGGGGGCTACACCTTC
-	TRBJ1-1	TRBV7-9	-	CASSFLRGKAFF	TGTGCCAGCAGCTTCCTCAGGGGAAAAGCTTTCTTT
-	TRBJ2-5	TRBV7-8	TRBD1	CASSWDGNRGYQETQYF	TGTGCCAGCAGCTGGGACGGAAACAGGGGCTACCAAGAGACCCAGTACTTC
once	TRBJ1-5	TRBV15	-	CATSNIVRGGPNSNQPQHF	TGTGCCACCAGCAACATAGTGAGAGGGGGACCAAATAGCAATCAGCCCCAGCATTTT
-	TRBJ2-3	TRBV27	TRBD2	CASSQILAGEPDTQYF	TGTGCCAGCAGCCAGATCCTAGCGGGGGAGCCAGATACGCAGTATTTT
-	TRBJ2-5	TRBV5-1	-	CASSARYGGPGRETQYF	TGCGCCAGCAGCGCTCGCTACGGGGGGCCCGGGCGAGAGACCCAGTACTTC
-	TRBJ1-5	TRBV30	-	CAWSVSTGLNQPQHF	TGTGCCTGGAGTGTAAGCACAGGCCTCAATCAGCCCCAGCATTTT
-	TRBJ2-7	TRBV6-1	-	CASTLGTLRDYEQYF	TGTGCCAGCACTCTAGGGACACTGAGGGACTACGAGCAGTACTTC
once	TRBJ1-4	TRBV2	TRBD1	CASSLRDRGSEKLFF	TGTGCCAGCAGCCTAAGAGACAGGGGGTCGGAAAAACTGTTTTTT
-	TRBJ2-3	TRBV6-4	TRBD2	CASSGTSGADTQYF	TGTGCCAGCAGTGGGACTAGCGGGGCAGATACGCAGTATTTT
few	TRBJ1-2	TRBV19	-	CASSITVNYGYTF	TGTGCCAGTAGTATAACGGTTAACTATGGCTACACCTTC
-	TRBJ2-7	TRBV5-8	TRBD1	CASSPWTGSSYEQYF	TGTGCCAGCAGCCCCTGGACAGGGAGCTCCTACGAGCAGTACTTC
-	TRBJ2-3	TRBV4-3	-	CASSPGDRTDTQYF	TGCGCCAGCAGCCCGGGGGATCGCACAGATACGCAGTATTTT
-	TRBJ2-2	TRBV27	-	CASSLSVGIGELFF	TGTGCCAGCAGTTTATCGGTCGGGATCGGGGAGCTGTTTTTT
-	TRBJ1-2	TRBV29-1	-	CSVVNRLYGYTF	TGCAGCGTTGTGAACAGGTTATATGGCTACACCTTC
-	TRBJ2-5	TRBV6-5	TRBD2	CASSYFGLAEQETQYF	TGTGCCAGCAGTTACTTTGGACTAGCGGAACAAGAGACCCAGTACTTC
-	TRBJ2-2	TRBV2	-	CASSGVRSTGELFF	TGTGCCAGCAGTGGTGTCAGGTCAACCGGGGAGCTGTTTTTT
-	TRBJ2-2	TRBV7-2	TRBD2	CASSRIPRTSLGELFF	TGTGCCAGCAGCCGAATCCCTAGGACTAGCCTCGGGGAGCTGTTTTTT
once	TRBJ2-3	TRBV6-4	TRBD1	CASTPGQGSTDTQYF	TGTGCCAGCACTCCGGGACAGGGGAGCACAGATACGCAGTATTTT
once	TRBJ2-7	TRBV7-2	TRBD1	CASSTRQGSYEQYF	TGTGCCAGCAGCACCCGACAGGGAAGCTACGAGCAGTACTTC
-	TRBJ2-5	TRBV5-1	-	CASTIAPGIQETQYF	TGCGCCAGCACTATTGCTCCGGGAATCCAAGAGACCCAGTACTTC
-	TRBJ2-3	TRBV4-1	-	CASSQGQDNTDTQYF	TGCGCCAGCAGCCAAGGACAGGACAACACAGACACGCAGTATTTT
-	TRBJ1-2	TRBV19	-	CASRPLGAEGYTF	TGTGCCAGTAGGCCGCTAGGGGCGGAAGGCTACACCTTC
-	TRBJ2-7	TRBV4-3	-	CASSQERPLEQYF	TGCGCCAGCAGCCAAGAGCGCCCCTTGGAGCAGTACTTC